The rows below give T cell receptor beta chains drawn from one sample of a study of regulatory T cells. The protocol was immunoSEQ multiplex PCR, while the TCRdb copy is restricted to in-frame clones and leaves out a portion. The table records 32,000 or so clones, 85% to 95% of them present only once. The sample consisted of conventional CD4+ T cells sorted from blood. Receptor source: a person aged 18-30 years with CD3G deficiency. Both conserved end residues are part of each CDR3. A D gene is named only where the DNA matches it firmly. Rows give clone size only sometimes, using once, few, many, or a class for an expanded clone.

clone_size j_call v_call d_call cdr3_aa cdr3_nt
. TRBJ1-1 TRBV18 . CASSEEPGKYTEAFF TGTGCCAGCTCAGAAGAGCCGGGGAAGTACACTGAAGCTTTCTTT
. TRBJ1-1 TRBV9 . CASSKSGRGAFF TGTGCCAGCAGCAAGAGCGGGCGTGGAGCTTTCTTT
. TRBJ2-3 TRBV7-9 TRBD2 CASSSLAGGPDTQYF TGTGCCAGCAGCTCCCTAGCGGGAGGGCCAGATACGCAGTATTTT
. TRBJ2-3 TRBV7-9 TRBD1 CASSSGQGADTQYF TGTGCCAGCAGCTCGGGACAGGGGGCAGATACGCAGTATTTT
. TRBJ2-7 TRBV7-9 TRBD1 CASNWGQGAHEQYF TGTGCCAGCAACTGGGGACAGGGGGCCCACGAGCAGTACTTC
once TRBJ2-1 TRBV11-3 TRBD2 CASSLSGGDEQFF TGTGCCAGCAGCCTCAGCGGGGGTGATGAGCAGTTCTTC
. TRBJ2-3 TRBV28 TRBD2 CASSFSGRLADTQYF TGTGCCAGCAGTTTTAGCGGGAGGTTGGCAGATACGCAGTATTTT
. TRBJ1-3 TRBV7-9 . CASGGVGNTIYF TGTGCCAGCGGGGGGGTTGGAAACACCATATATTTT
. TRBJ2-5 TRBV25-1 . CASSDMSNKETQYF TGTGCCAGCAGTGATATGAGTAACAAAGAGACCCAGTACTTC
. TRBJ1-1 TRBV28 . CASSLYGSRNEAFF TGTGCCAGCAGTTTATATGGCAGTAGAAATGAAGCTTTCTTT
. TRBJ2-7 TRBV28 . CASRPDKDYEQYF TGTGCCAGCAGGCCCGACAAGGACTACGAGCAGTACTTC
. TRBJ2-1 TRBV19 TRBD2 CASSPRTSGVGDEQFF TGTGCCAGTAGTCCACGGACTAGCGGGGTGGGGGATGAGCAGTTCTTC
. TRBJ2-1 TRBV7-9 TRBD2 CASSLGGGSGRSSLEQFF TGTGCCAGCAGCTTAGGTGGGGGGAGCGGGAGATCATCCCTTGAGCAGTTCTTC
. TRBJ2-7 TRBV18 . CASSGTVSSYEQYF TGTGCCAGCTCTGGGACGGTGAGCTCCTACGAGCAGTACTTC
. TRBJ1-2 TRBV19 . CASSMPGRDLGYTF TGTGCCAGTAGTATGCCAGGGAGAGATCTTGGCTACACCTTC
. TRBJ2-1 TRBV19 . CATSVRGGFHNEQFF TGTGCCACCTCCGTCAGGGGCGGGTTTCACAATGAGCAGTTCTTC
. TRBJ2-2 TRBV30 TRBD2 CAWRPSGATGELFF TGTGCCTGGAGACCCAGCGGGGCCACCGGGGAGCTGTTTTTT
. TRBJ2-1 TRBV5-1 TRBD1 CASSQGQGGDEQFF TGCGCCAGCAGCCAGGGACAGGGTGGCGATGAGCAGTTCTTC
. TRBJ1-1 TRBV30 . CAWRVPGAGDTEAFF TGTGCCTGGAGGGTTCCGGGGGCCGGGGACACTGAAGCTTTCTTT
. TRBJ1-2 TRBV7-9 . CASSRGEGGYTF TGTGCCAGCAGCCGCGGAGAAGGGGGCTACACCTTC
. TRBJ2-3 TRBV6-1 TRBD1 CASSRDSYTDTQYF TGTGCCAGCAGCCGGGACAGCTACACAGATACGCAGTATTTT
. TRBJ2-1 TRBV20-1 . CSGGSGNEQFF TGCAGTGGAGGTTCGGGCAATGAGCAGTTCTTC
. TRBJ2-5 TRBV6-1 . CASSEPLSLRPYF TGTGCCAGCAGTGAGCCACTTTCATTAAGACCGTACTTC
. TRBJ2-7 TRBV6-1 . CASDSGAEQYF TGTGCCAGCGATTCGGGAGCCGAGCAGTACTTC
. TRBJ1-2 TRBV19 . CASNPGGFYGYTF TGTGCCAGTAACCCGGGCGGCTTCTATGGCTACACCTTC
. TRBJ1-5 TRBV2 . CASSDDDQPQHF TGTGCCAGCAGTGACGACGATCAGCCCCAGCATTTT
. TRBJ2-7 TRBV28 . CASRPNDRSYEQYF TGTGCCAGCAGACCCAACGACAGATCCTACGAGCAGTACTTC
. TRBJ2-1 TRBV19 . CASSINSYNEQFF TGTGCCAGTAGTATAAACTCCTACAATGAGCAGTTCTTC
. TRBJ2-3 TRBV5-1 . CASSANPSATDTQYF TGCGCCAGCAGCGCCAACCCCTCCGCCACAGATACGCAGTATTTT
. TRBJ2-1 TRBV7-8 . CASSLAGRTYNEQFF TGTGCCAGCAGCTTAGCGGGACGAACCTACAATGAGCAGTTCTTC
. TRBJ2-7 TRBV10-3 . CAISVTGLSYEQYF TGTGCCATCAGTGTGACCGGACTGAGCTACGAGCAGTACTTC
. TRBJ2-7 TRBV28 . CASSFGSPYEQYF TGTGCCAGCAGTTTCGGTAGTCCCTACGAGCAGTACTTC